This T cell receptor (beta chain) originates from a study of blood T cell repertoires in COVID-19. Turning to the study itself: Samples of COVID-19 (acute and convalescent) were obtained from the United States, Italy and Spain. PBMCs, B-cell-depleted T cells, or T cells provided the cDNA or gDNA that made up the material.

This CDR3 has 11 residues. The germline CDR1 and CDR2 sequences are DFQATT and SNEGSKA (reference sequence). The J segment lost 7 bases and the V segment lost 8 bases, leaving 3 bases of the junction unmatched. Authors' methods: Cell counts per sample came from amplifying reference gene primers. Produced via immunoSEQ multiplex PCR; TCRdb's table is partial and in-frame only. V and J calls and clone size are as listed in that table; D and trimming were resolved from the DNA. The sample lists over 300,000 clones; around four fifths were seen once. This chain links TRBV20-1 with TRBJ2-1; 9 bases are shared with TRBD1. Sequencing input: peripheral blood. The sequence derives from a woman aged 45-59 years with acute or convalescent COVID-19. Written as DNA, the CDR3 is TGCAGTCCCGGGACAGGGAATGAGCAGTTCTTC. Its protein product is CSPGTGNEQFF.